What follows is one TCR beta chain and its context. No antigen is known for it. The data are from a study of T cells in narcolepsy. Overall study results and limits: Healthy controls reportedly lacked the autoreactive clonotypes serially found in patients' blood. Comparing one patient's CSF and blood CD4+ clonotypes highlighted HCRT- and TRIB2-specific autoreactive clonotypes.

The germline V and J ends were trimmed by 0 bases and 5 bases, with 13 bases remaining between them. The germline CDR1 and CDR2 sequences are SGDLS and YYNGEE. This CDR3 comprises 15 residues. The protocol was immunoSEQ multiplex PCR, while the TCRdb copy is restricted to in-frame clones and leaves out a portion. The sample has fewer than 35,000 clones, roughly 78% seen once. The chain uses TRBV9 and TRBJ2-3, with D possibly TRBD1 on 6 matching bases. This TCR derives from a human donor with narcolepsy. The sequencing sample was made of CD45RA- memory CD4+ T cells from PBMCs. In nucleotides, the CDR3 is TGTGCCAGCAGCGTAGAACAGGGATGGAAAGATACGCAGTATTTT. It specifies CASSVEQGWKDTQYF.